This section outlines one TCR beta chain sequence together with its context. Its antigen is unknown. A junction boundary mismatches the germline segment, possibly from a read error. This sample is drawn from a study of tumor and adjacent non-tumor tissue in lung cancer. Across the study: The cohort had about 12 adenocarcinoma, a couple of squamous cell and 1 small cell patients. Patients were aged roughly 30 to 76, 9 to 10 men and about five women, stage I to III.

This CDR3 region has 14 residues. Looked up from germline, CDR1 is SGHAT and CDR2 is FQDESV (reference sequence). Points from the study as a whole: Significantly higher TCR diversity was found in tumor than normal lung.

RNA was extracted from bulk tissue without any cell sorting. Chemotherapy-naive patients with new lung cancer underwent thoracic surgery in China, August–late 2014. A modified ARM-PCR protocol with three rounds of nested PCR amplified TCRbeta. TCRdb analysed the multiplex PCR reads with MiXCR anew, one entry per CDR3 protein. The data hold about 82,000 distinct CDR3 sequences, with roughly 80% observed a single time. Sequencing was performed on lung tumor tissue. V is TRBV11-1 and J is TRBJ1-1; D not certain. The receptor comes from a woman in her forties or fifties with non-small cell lung cancer. This chain's CDR3 is CVSSLGRGYSEACF. CDR3 DNA: TGTGTCAGCAGCCTCGGACGGGGATACTCTGAAGCTTGTTTT.